The 10 T cell receptor beta chains given below trace back to one sample, sequenced in a study of T cells in localized non-small cell lung cancer. Measured with immunoSEQ multiplex PCR; TCRdb has only the in-frame clones, and not every one. The table lists 100,000 to 150,000 clones, roughly 90% of them singletons. Material: peripheral blood, obtained before any cancer treatment. These receptors were taken from a female donor over 55 with stage I lung adenocarcinoma.

The chain uses TRBV5-1 and TRBJ1-5; TRBD1 might be the D (5 bases). V was shortened by 0 bases and J by 0 bases, with 10 bases between the two germline ends. Germline V gives CDR1 SGHRS, CDR2 YFSETQ. This CDR3 is built from 16 residues. The CDR3 here is CASSLDSGTSNQPQHF. The CDR3 region has the DNA TGCGCCAGCAGCTTGGATTCCGGGACTAGCAATCAGCCCCAGCATTTT.

V gene TRBV19 combines with J gene TRBJ1-1; no clear D. This CDR3 is 12 amino acids long. V lost 2 bases and J lost 2, with 3 bases in between. CDR1 and CDR2 from the germline V gene are LNHDA and SQIVND (reference sequence). In nucleotides, the CDR3 is TGTGCCAGTAGTATATCTAACACTGAAGCTTTCTTT. This gives the protein CASSISNTEAFF.

This clone was recorded only once. V usage is TRBV7-8 and J usage is TRBJ2-3; D remains ambiguous. Trimming stripped 3 bases from V and 5 bases from J, with 3 bases between. The germline gives CDR1 SGHVS, CDR2 FQNEAQ. This CDR3 comprises 11 residues. CDR3 protein: CASSFQDTQYF. CDR3 sequence (DNA): TGTGCCAGCAGCTTCCAAGATACGCAGTATTTT. The full variable domain, rest sourced from reference TRBV7-8 and TRBJ2-3, is GAGVSQSPRYKVAKRGQDVALRCDPISGHVSLFWYQQALGQGPEFLTYFQNEAQLDKSGLPSDRFFAERPEGSVSTLKIQRTQQEDSAVYLCASSFQDTQYFGPGTRLTVL.

The chain combines TRBV9 with TRBJ1-2; 11 bases are shared with TRBD1. The trim removed 2 bases at V and 8 bases at J, leaving 26 bases unmatched. CDR1 and CDR2 (germline): SGDLS, YYNGEE. This CDR3 region has 21 residues. The CDR3 region has the DNA TGTGCCAGCAGCGTCGGACAGGGGGCTTTGTCTGCTATGTCCCCCATTTCGGGCTACACCTTC. Translating it yields CASSVGQGALSAMSPISGYTF.

The chain is built from TRBV2 and TRBJ2-4; TRBD1 is a possible D gene (6 bases). V gave up 4 bases and J gave up 0 bases, with 16 bases separating them. In germline, CDR1 is SNHLY, CDR2 FYNNEI. This CDR3 comprises 17 residues. Here the CDR3 reads CASSVDQGILAKNIQYF. For the CDR3, the DNA is TGTGCCAGCAGTGTGGATCAGGGGATACTAGCCAAAAACATTCAGTACTTC.

V is TRBV11-3 and J is TRBJ2-6; no clear D gene. This CDR3 spans 14 amino acids. V was pared by 5 bases and J by 5 bases, with 10 bases between. The germline V gene has CDR1 SGHNT and CDR2 YENEEA. The CDR3 DNA reads as TGTGCCAGCAGCCCCACTGGTAGGGCCAACGTCCTGACTTTC. It translates to CASSPTGRANVLTF.

The gene calls are TRBV6-1 and TRBJ2-3, with TRBD2 matching 10 bases. Trimming at V came to 1 base and at J to 4 bases, leaving 8 bases not matched to a gene. The germline V gene encodes CDR1 MNHNS and CDR2 SASEGT. The CDR3 totals 17 residues. The CDR3 DNA follows: TGTGCCAGCAGTGAAGGAGGTAGCGGGAGGATGGCAGATACGCAGTATTTT. Translated: CASSEGGSGRMADTQYF.

This sequence joins TRBV5-1 and TRBJ2-7; TRBD2 matches 9 bases. Trimming at V came to 4 bases and at J to 3 bases, leaving 5 bases not matched to a gene. The germline gives CDR1 SGHRS, CDR2 YFSETQ. The CDR3 extends over 14 amino acids. The DNA for the CDR3 is TGCGCCAGCAGCCAGAGACTAGCGGACTACGAGCAGTACTTC. It specifies CASSQRLADYEQYF.

A single count supports this clone. This chain's CDR3 is CASSIPTGLGSDIQYF. In DNA, the CDR3 is TGTGCCAGCAGTATCCCCACGGGACTAGGGTCGGACATTCAGTACTTC. The chain joins TRBV28 to TRBJ2-4, with 8 nucleotides matching TRBD2. This CDR3 comprises 16 residues. The V segment lost 5 bases and the J segment 8 bases; nucleotides outside the gene matches: 14. Germline V gene lookup returns CDR1 MDHEN and CDR2 SYDVKM.

The J gene is TRBJ2-5, the V gene TRBV2, with TRBD2 matching over 9 bases. V shed 1 base, J shed 5 bases, and the junction held 5 bases outside the gene matches. CDR3 length equals 15 residues. The V gene's germline CDR1 is SNHLY and CDR2 FYNNEI. Here the CDR3 DNA reads TGTGCCAGCAGTGAAGGGGGCGGGAGGGTTGAGACCCAGTACTTC. It yields the protein CASSEGGGRVETQYF. Full variable domain (missing parts from reference TRBV2 and TRBJ2-5): EPEVTQTPSHQVTQMGQEVILRCVPISNHLYFYWYRQILGQKVEFLVSFYNNEISEKSEIFDDQFSVERPDGSNFTLKIRSTKLEDSAMYFCASSEGGGRVETQYFGPGTRLLVL.